These 24 T cell receptor beta chains were all obtained from the same sample, sequenced in a study of CD8+ T cells in alopecia areata. Specified treatment: oral pan-JAK inhibitor, 5-10 mg twice daily. Reverse transcription of extracted RNA yielded cDNA, which provided the sequencing template. Sequencing was performed with immunoSEQ multiplex PCR; in TCRdb, only in-frame clones are kept and a portion is missing. The sample gives hundreds of thousands of clones, approximately 67% of which show up once; roughly 1.2% is in the top ten. The input for sequencing was CD4+ T cells sorted from blood, taken around week 46, from a patient treated with tofacitinib. Receptors originate from a human donor with alopecia areata.

The chain combines TRBV7-6 with TRBJ2-7; perhaps TRBD2 as D (6 bases). V gave up 0 bases and J gave up 0 bases, with 9 bases separating them. Per the germline V gene, CDR1 is SGHVS and CDR2 is FNYEAQ. CDR3 length: 15 amino acids. The CDR3 DNA follows: TGTGCCAGCAGCTTAGCGGAGGGAGCCTCCTACGAGCAGTACTTC. Translation: CASSLAEGASYEQYF. The full variable domain, rest sourced from reference TRBV7-6 and TRBJ2-7, is GAGVSQSPRYKVTKRGQDVALRCDPISGHVSLYWYRQALGQGPEFLTYFNYEAQQDKSGLPNDRFSAERPEGSISTLTIQRTEQRDSAMYRCASSLAEGASYEQYFGPGTRLTVT.

This chain connects TRBV30 to TRBJ1-5; maybe TRBD1 (6 bases). V lost 0 bases and J 1 base, leaving 10 bases between the germline ends. This CDR3 is 15 amino acids long. CDR1 and CDR2 (germline): GTSNPN, SVGIG (reference sequence). CDR3 in amino acids: CAWSVHGQSNQPQHF. In nucleotides, the CDR3 is TGTGCCTGGAGTGTACACGGACAGAGCAATCAGCCCCAGCATTTT.

Only a few counts were recorded for this clone. The rearrangement uses TRBV7-9 and TRBJ2-7; weak D call: TRBD2 (5 bases). The CDR3 loop spans 14 amino acids. V was pared by 5 bases and J by 6 bases, with 17 bases between. Germline loops: CDR1 SEHNR, CDR2 FQNEAQ (reference sequence). This CDR3 is CASSPGGLEGEQYF. The CDR3 nucleotides are TGTGCCAGCAGCCCGGGCGGGTTAGAGGGCGAGCAGTACTTC.

This chain connects TRBV15 to TRBJ2-3; 15 positions match TRBD2. J gave up 3 bases and V 2 bases, and 15 bases lay outside the gene matches. CDR1 and CDR2 (germline): LNHNV, YYDKDF (reference sequence). This CDR3 has 21 amino acids. The CDR3 region is CATSRPSQGLAGGRRTDTQYF. CDR3 DNA: TGTGCCACCAGCAGACCCTCCCAGGGACTAGCGGGGGGAAGGAGGACAGATACGCAGTATTTT.

The chain recombines TRBV7-2 with TRBJ2-3, with 11 bases lining up with TRBD1. CDR3 length equals 12 residues. V was clipped by 2 bases and J by 12 bases; unmatched bases: 1. Germline loops: CDR1 SGHTA, CDR2 FQGNSA. Written as DNA, the CDR3 is TGTGCCAGCAGCTTAAGGACAGGGGGCCAGTATTTT. Its protein product is CASSLRTGGQYF.

This chain links TRBV28 with TRBJ2-7; D gene unclear. V was cut by 2 bases and J by 0 bases, with 8 bases left in between. CDR3 length: 14 amino acids. Germline V gene data show CDR1 as MDHEN and CDR2 as SYDVKM. CDR3 sequence (DNA): TGTGCCAGCAGTTTAAGTATTGTCTCCTACGAGCAGTACTTC. This gives the protein CASSLSIVSYEQYF.

The chain links TRBV2 to TRBJ1-5; D is possibly TRBD1 (5 bases). CDR1 and CDR2 from the germline V gene are SNHLY and FYNNEI. The CDR3 is 13 residues long. Between the trimmed V and J ends, which lost 7 bases and 2 bases, there was a span of 9 bases. The CDR3 DNA reads TGTGCCAGCAAGCCGGGGGGCAATCAGCCCCAGCATTTT. Protein product: CASKPGGNQPQHF.

This chain uses TRBV7-6 with TRBJ1-1, with 7 positions matching TRBD1. The CDR3 sequence is 15 residues long. Losses at the gene ends were 3 bases for V and 3 bases for J; bases not matched to a gene: 7. CDR1 SGHVS and CDR2 FNYEAQ come from the germline V gene. This chain's CDR3 is CASSLAGGTDTEAFF. Written as DNA, the CDR3 is TGTGCCAGCAGCTTGGCAGGGGGGACAGACACTGAAGCTTTCTTT.

This chain connects TRBV11-2 to TRBJ1-5; D is ambiguous. Germline-derived CDR1 and CDR2 are SGHAT and FQNNGV. CDR3 size: 13 residues. V was clipped by 5 bases and J by 2 bases, with 7 bases between them. The CDR3 nucleotides are TGTGCCAGCAGCCCCACTCGCAATCAGCCCCAGCATTTT. Translated, it gives CASSPTRNQPQHF.

The genes are TRBV27 and TRBJ2-3; the D gene could be TRBD1 or TRBD2 (7 bases each). CDR3 length: 17 amino acids. V was shortened by 5 bases and J by 0 bases, with 18 bases between the two germline ends. Germline-derived CDR1 and CDR2 are MNHEY and SMNVEV (reference sequence). CDR3 sequence (DNA): TGTGCCAGCAGTCCTGGCAGGGGGGGGTCTAGCACAGATACGCAGTATTTT. Amino acid sequence: CASSPGRGGSSTDTQYF.

A few counts support this clone. The chain recombines TRBV29-1 with TRBJ1-1; the D gene is possibly TRBD1 (6 bases). V was cut by 4 bases and J by 4 bases, with 19 bases left in between. CDR3 length: 15 amino acids. Germline V gene sequence: CDR1 SQVTM, CDR2 ANQGSEA. The CDR3 sequence is CSVGFRGRGGTEAFF. CDR3 coding DNA: TGCAGCGTTGGTTTTCGAGGCAGGGGTGGCACTGAAGCTTTCTTT. Combining the CDR3 with reference TRBV29-1 and TRBJ1-1 gives the whole variable domain SAVISQKPSRDICQRGTSLTIQCQVDSQVTMMFWYRQQPGQSLTLIATANQGSEATYESGFVIDKFPISRPNLTFSTLTVSNMSPEDSSIYLCSVGFRGRGGTEAFFGQGTRLTVV.

The CDR3 spells CASTTGGAPYGYTF. CDR3 sequence (DNA): TGTGCCAGCACGACAGGGGGCGCTCCCTATGGCTACACCTTC. This chain joins TRBV18 and TRBJ1-2, with 10 bases matching TRBD1. This CDR3 region has 14 residues. Germline V gene sequence: CDR1 KGHSH, CDR2 LQKENI. J was trimmed by 4 bases and V by 8 bases; bases with no gene match: 7.

The J gene is TRBJ1-2, the V gene TRBV7-9; D is ambiguous. The V gene lost 3 bases and the J gene lost 8 bases, with 13 bases spanning the gap. Germline V gene sequence: CDR1 SEHNR, CDR2 FQNEAQ (reference sequence). This CDR3 spans 13 amino acids. CDR3 nucleotides: TGTGCCAGCAGCTTTATGCAGTCTGACGGCTACACCTTC. The encoded protein is CASSFMQSDGYTF.

The chain links TRBV27 to TRBJ1-1; 8 bases are shared with TRBD1. J was trimmed by 7 bases and V by 4 bases; bases with no gene match: 5. This CDR3 has 13 amino acids. Looked up from germline, CDR1 is MNHEY and CDR2 is SMNVEV (reference sequence). The CDR3 loop is CASSSDRVGEAFF. CDR3 DNA: TGTGCCAGCAGTTCGGACAGGGTGGGTGAAGCTTTCTTT.

This chain joins TRBV29-1 and TRBJ2-1, with 14 bases identical to TRBD2. Trimming cost V 7 bases and J 10 bases; bases outside gene matches: 6. Looked up from germline, CDR1 is SQVTM and CDR2 is ANQGSEA. The CDR3 has 13 amino acids. The DNA for the CDR3 is TGCAGCGCACAGGGACTAGCGGGGGACGAGCAGTTCTTC. Translation gives CSAQGLAGDEQFF.

The chain is built from TRBV9 and TRBJ2-2, with D possibly being TRBD2 (6 bases). V was cut by 1 base and J by 6 bases, with 10 bases left in between. Germline V lookup: CDR1 SGDLS, CDR2 YYNGEE. This CDR3 comprises 14 residues. The CDR3 region is CASSVNPGAGELFF. The CDR3 coding sequence is TGTGCCAGCAGCGTAAATCCGGGGGCCGGGGAGCTGTTTTTT.

The gene calls are TRBV29-1 and TRBJ1-1; D might be TRBD1 (5 bases). CDR3 length equals 11 residues. The V end was cut by 7 bases, the J end by 11 bases, with 17 bases between. CDR1 and CDR2 from the germline V gene are SQVTM and ANQGSEA. The CDR3 DNA reads as TGCAGCGCGGGACCGGCAACCCGGGCTTTCTTT. Residues: CSAGPATRAFF.

In its sample, this clone was seen once. The chain joins TRBV7-2 to TRBJ2-3; D call uncertain. CDR1 and CDR2 (germline): SGHTA, FQGNSA. This CDR3 is 11 amino acids long. The germline V and J ends were trimmed by 5 bases and 6 bases, with 6 bases remaining between them. The CDR3 coding sequence is TGTGCCAGCAGCCAGCTTGATACGCAGTATTTT. It encodes CASSQLDTQYF.

This clone was seen a handful of times. The chain employs TRBV7-6 and TRBJ2-2, with D perhaps matching TRBD2 (5 bases). The V and J ends lost 4 bases and 4 bases respectively, with 13 bases between them. The CDR3 length is 15 residues. Per the germline V gene, CDR1 is SGHVS and CDR2 is FNYEAQ. In DNA, the CDR3 is TGTGCCAGCAGCTCCCCGGGATTAGGCACCGGGGAGCTGTTTTTT. This codes for CASSSPGLGTGELFF. Supplemented by reference TRBV7-6 and TRBJ2-2, the full variable domain reads GAGVSQSPRYKVTKRGQDVALRCDPISGHVSLYWYRQALGQGPEFLTYFNYEAQQDKSGLPNDRFSAERPEGSISTLTIQRTEQRDSAMYRCASSSPGLGTGELFFGEGSRLTVL.

This clone has a single count. The chain recombines TRBV5-1 with TRBJ2-3, with a weak D call TRBD2 (5 bases). The germline V and J ends were trimmed by 3 bases and 2 bases, with 16 bases remaining between them. CDR3 length equals 16 residues. Germline assignment: CDR1 SGHRS and CDR2 YFSETQ. This CDR3 is CASSSLTRGSTDTQYF. The CDR3 bases are TGCGCCAGCAGCTCCCTAACACGGGGTTCCACAGATACGCAGTATTTT.

This clone was detected once. The chain joins TRBV4-3 to TRBJ2-6, with 7 positions matching TRBD2. Germline CDR1 LGHNA, CDR2 YSLEER. The CDR3 is 18 residues long. V was clipped by 1 base and J by 3 bases; unmatched bases: 9. The CDR3 sequence is CASSQGLLGGGGANVLTF. CDR3 sequence (DNA): TGCGCCAGCAGCCAAGGCCTCCTCGGCGGGGGTGGGGCCAACGTCCTGACTTTC.

The CDR3 nucleotides read TGTGCCAGCAAAGTCGATGACAGCGCATCACGGGCTTTCTTT. Translation: CASKVDDSASRAFF. The chain is built from TRBV27 and TRBJ1-1; maybe TRBD1 (5 bases). The CDR3 is made up of 14 amino acids. The germline V gene has CDR1 MNHEY and CDR2 SMNVEV (reference sequence). Trimming shortened V by 7 bases and J by 11 bases, and 23 bases separated the two germline ends.

CDR3 nucleotides: TGTGCCAGCAGCGCGGACGGCGAGAGAGTGGGCTACACCTTC. It is translated as CASSADGERVGYTF. V usage is TRBV9 and J usage is TRBJ1-2, with no clear D. Deletions cut 3 bases from V and 8 bases from J, with 17 bases between. Germline V gene sequence: CDR1 SGDLS, CDR2 YYNGEE. The CDR3 covers 14 residues.

The chain uses TRBV5-1 and TRBJ1-5; D remains ambiguous. CDR1 SGHRS and CDR2 YFSETQ come from the germline V gene. V was cut by 0 bases and J by 2 bases, with 9 bases left in between. The CDR3 consists of 15 residues. The CDR3 DNA follows: TGCGCCAGCAGCTTGGATGTGCAGGGCAATCAGCCCCAGCATTTT. It encodes CASSLDVQGNQPQHF.